The next 10 T cell receptor beta chains were all read from a single sample in a study of cytomegalovirus exposure and HLA in healthy donors. PCR used 60 Vbeta primers and 13 Jbeta primers. This table comes from immunoSEQ multiplex PCR, and its TCRdb copy is limited to in-frame clones, with some not included. The data show under 200,000 clones, around 82% seen once. Specimen: PBMCs. These TCRs come from a man in his forties or fifties in good health and CMV-seronegative.

This chain connects TRBV5-4 to TRBJ2-7, with 7 nucleotides matching TRBD1. Germline CDR1 reads SGHNT; CDR2 reads YYREEE (reference sequence). The ends lost 3 bases at V and 5 bases at J; junction bases unmatched: 11. The CDR3 runs 15 residues. Here the CDR3 reads CASSSTGTVINEQYF. The CDR3 coding sequence is TGTGCCAGCAGCTCAACCGGGACAGTAATTAACGAGCAGTACTTC.

The chain's CDR3 is CASSQRSLRQGNYGYTF. CDR3 nucleotides: TGTGCCAGCAGCCAACGGTCCCTTCGACAGGGCAACTATGGCTACACCTTC. The gene calls are TRBV14 and TRBJ1-2, with TRBD1 matching 7 bases. Trimming at V came to 2 bases and at J to 2 bases, leaving 11 bases not matched to a gene. Per the germline V gene, CDR1 is SGHDN and CDR2 is FVKESK. The CDR3 consists of 17 residues.

The rearrangement links TRBV4-1 to TRBJ2-2; D is unresolved. V gave up 0 bases and J gave up 6 bases, with 11 bases separating them. The CDR3 runs 15 residues. Germline CDR1 reads MGHRA; CDR2 reads YSYEKL. Here the CDR3 reads CASSQDTGFAGELFF. The CDR3 region has the DNA TGCGCCAGCAGCCAAGATACCGGGTTCGCCGGGGAGCTGTTTTTT.

The V and J genes are TRBV29-1 and TRBJ2-1; TRBD2 matches 14 bases. J lost 8 bases, V lost 4 bases, and 4 bases had no gene match. The length of the CDR3 is 14 residues. Germline lookup yields CDR1 SQVTM and CDR2 ANQGSEA. The DNA for the CDR3 is TGCAGCGTTGCAGTGGGACTAGCGGGAGATGAGCAGTTCTTC. It specifies CSVAVGLAGDEQFF.

A few counts support this clone. This rearrangement joins TRBV5-1 to TRBJ2-3, with a possible D match to TRBD1 (5 bases). V shed 5 bases and J shed 4 bases, with 23 bases lying between them. The CDR3 has 17 residues. In germline, CDR1 is SGHRS, CDR2 YFSETQ. The CDR3 coding sequence is TGCGCCAGCAGTCCCCAGACAGACTCTTACCTCGCAGATACGCAGTATTTT. Its protein product is CASSPQTDSYLADTQYF.

This clone occurred once. The rearrangement uses TRBV7-9 and TRBJ2-5; 8 nucleotides line up with TRBD2. Germline values: CDR1 SEHNR, CDR2 FQNEAQ (reference sequence). Trimming cost V 5 bases and J 4 bases; bases outside gene matches: 9. The CDR3 totals 15 residues. In nucleotides, the CDR3 is TGTGCCAGCAGCGCACCGGGACTAGTACTAGAGACCCAGTACTTC. It encodes CASSAPGLVLETQYF.

The V gene is TRBV7-8, the J gene TRBJ2-7; D uncertain. V was cut by 3 bases and J by 2 bases, with 8 bases left in between. The CDR3 sequence is 13 residues long. Germline lookup yields CDR1 SGHVS and CDR2 FQNEAQ. The CDR3 nucleotides are TGTGCCAGCAGCTTCCAGGCTACCTACGAGCAGTACTTC. Protein sequence: CASSFQATYEQYF.

The CDR3 nucleotides read TGTGCCAGCAGCTTCGACAGGGGGTCGGAGGCGGTGCAGTTCTTC. Protein sequence: CASSFDRGSEAVQFF. The chain employs TRBV7-2 and TRBJ2-1, with TRBD1 identical over 9 bases. This CDR3 is built from 15 residues. Germline V lookup: CDR1 SGHTA, CDR2 FQGNSA. V gave up 3 bases and J gave up 12 bases; unmatched junction bases: 12. Full variable domain (rest looked up from reference TRBV7-2 and TRBJ2-1): GAGVSQSPSNKVTEKGKDVELRCDPISGHTALYWYRQSLGQGLEFLIYFQGNSAPDKSGLPSDRFSAERTGGSVSTLTIQRTQQEDSAVYLCASSFDRGSEAVQFFGPGTRLTVL.

V usage is TRBV15 and J usage is TRBJ2-5; D is perhaps TRBD2 (5 bases). Trimming pared 3 bases from V and 5 bases from J, leaving 13 bases between. Germline V gene sequence: CDR1 LNHNV, CDR2 YYDKDF (reference sequence). This CDR3 comprises 14 residues. CDR3 nucleotide sequence: TGTGCCACCAGCAGGGGCGGACTTGGGGAGACCCAGTACTTC. Translating gives CATSRGGLGETQYF.

The gene calls are TRBV7-9 and TRBJ2-3; TRBD2 matches at 9 bases. The germline gives CDR1 SEHNR, CDR2 FQNEAQ (reference sequence). With V trimmed by 5 bases and J by 2 bases, 11 bases remained unmatched. The CDR3 has 17 residues. CDR3 sequence: CASSPRLLAGTTDTQYF. The CDR3 nucleotides are TGTGCCAGCAGCCCCAGACTGCTAGCGGGGACCACAGATACGCAGTATTTT.